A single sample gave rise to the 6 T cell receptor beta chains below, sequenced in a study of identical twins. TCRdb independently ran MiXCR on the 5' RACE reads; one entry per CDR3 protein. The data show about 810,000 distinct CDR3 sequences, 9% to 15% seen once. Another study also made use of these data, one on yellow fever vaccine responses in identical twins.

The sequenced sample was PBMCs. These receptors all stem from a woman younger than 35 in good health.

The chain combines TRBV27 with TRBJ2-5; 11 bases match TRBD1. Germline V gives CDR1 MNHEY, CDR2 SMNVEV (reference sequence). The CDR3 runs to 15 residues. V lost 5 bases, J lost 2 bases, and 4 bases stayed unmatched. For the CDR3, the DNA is TGTGCCAGCAGTGTCGGGACAGGGGGTCAAGAGACCCAGTACTTC. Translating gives CASSVGTGGQETQYF.

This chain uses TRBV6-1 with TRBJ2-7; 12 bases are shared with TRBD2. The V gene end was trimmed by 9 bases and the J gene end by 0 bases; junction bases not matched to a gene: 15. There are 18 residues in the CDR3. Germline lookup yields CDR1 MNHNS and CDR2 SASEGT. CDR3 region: CASISTRTSGVSSYEQYV. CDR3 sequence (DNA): TGTGCCAGTATCTCGACAAGGACTAGCGGGGTGAGCTCCTACGAGCAGTACGTC.

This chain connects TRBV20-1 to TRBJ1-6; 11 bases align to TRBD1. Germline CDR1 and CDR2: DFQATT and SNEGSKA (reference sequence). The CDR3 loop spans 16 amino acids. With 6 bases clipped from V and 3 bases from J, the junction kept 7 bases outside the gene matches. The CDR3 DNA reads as TGCAGTGCCAGCCCCGGGACAGGGGGCTATAATTCACCCCTCCACTTT. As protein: CSASPGTGGYNSPLHF.

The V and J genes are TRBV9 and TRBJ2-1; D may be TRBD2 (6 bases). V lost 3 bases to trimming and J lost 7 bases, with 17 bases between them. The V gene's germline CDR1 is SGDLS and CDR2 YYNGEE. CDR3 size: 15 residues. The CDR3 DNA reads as TGTGCCAGCAGCGGATACCCGGGACTTACTAATGAGCAGTTCTTC. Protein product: CASSGYPGLTNEQFF. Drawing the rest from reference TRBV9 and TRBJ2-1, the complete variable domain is DSGVTQTPKHLITATGQRVTLRCSPRSGDLSVYWYQQSLDQGLQFLIQYYNGEERAKGNILERFSAQQFPDLHSELNLSSLELGDSALYFCASSGYPGLTNEQFFGPGTRLTVL.

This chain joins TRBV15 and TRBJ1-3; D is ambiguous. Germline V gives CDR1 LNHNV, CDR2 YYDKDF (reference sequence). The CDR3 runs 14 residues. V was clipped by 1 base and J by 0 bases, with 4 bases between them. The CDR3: CATSRVFSGNTIYF. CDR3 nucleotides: TGTGCCACCAGCAGAGTCTTCTCTGGAAACACCATATATTTT.

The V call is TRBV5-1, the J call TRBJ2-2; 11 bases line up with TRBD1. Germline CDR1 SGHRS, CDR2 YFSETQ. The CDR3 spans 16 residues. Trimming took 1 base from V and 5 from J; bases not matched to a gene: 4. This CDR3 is CASSLLRDRGTGELFF. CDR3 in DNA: TGCGCCAGCAGCTTGCTCCGGGACAGGGGGACCGGGGAGCTGTTTTTT.